The sequence of this T cell receptor (beta chain) was determined in a study of T cells in Graves' hyperthyroidism and ophthalmopathy. Amplified TCR beta CDR3 regions came from RNA transcripts. First-round RT-PCR of the TCR CDR3 relied on the HTBI primer set. In TCRdb, the multiplex PCR reads were re-called with MiXCR into one record per CDR3 protein. The sample yields 33,000 or so distinct CDR3 sequences, 40% to 55% seen once. Study-wide points: It was a median approximately 7.1 months before onset that the model predicted ophthalmopathy.

Looked up from germline, CDR1 is MNHEY and CDR2 is SVGAGI. Trimming left V 10 bases short and J 1 base short, with 8 bases between. The CDR3 sequence is 11 residues long. PBMCs stemmed from 10 ml fresh peripheral blood. This clonotype appeared many times. The antigen is undetermined. This may be a read error: a much more frequent sequence differs by one nucleotide. This CDR3 fails to terminate in the conserved phenylalanine or tryptophan, so it likely reflects a read error. The source material was blood. The V gene is TRBV6-5, the J gene TRBJ2-7, with D hard to call. This clonotype was obtained from a woman aged 50 to 65 with Graves' hyperthyroidism that later progressed to Graves' ophthalmopathy. CDR3 nucleotide sequence: TGTGCCACCCGGCGGTCCTACGAGCAGTACCTC. Amino acid sequence: CATRRSYEQYL.